The 32 T cell receptor beta chains given below trace back to one sample, sequenced in a study of vaccination and CD4 T cells after COVID-19 (dated by TCRdb to 2021 to 2024). The treatment or condition label, read with the paper, signifies: roughly 11-day PBMC culture with coronavirus spike peptide pools or control peptides (ViraFEST assay). Their cognate antigens are unknown. The receptor library was made with PCR. The instrument was an Illumina iSeq 100. DNA from cultured CD4+ T cells was subjected to TCR sequencing with the Oncomine TCR Beta short-read assay at the Johns Hopkins FTIC core. TCRdb reworked the public reads: Q25 trimming with fastp, MiXCR clone assembly, productive beta chains retained. All rows with the same CDR3 protein become a single entry with the most common DNA and genes. The sample table records under 20,000 distinct CDR3 sequences; 65% to 80% of these occur just once. 15% to 20% of the sample goes to the ten largest clones.

Material: CD4+ T cells from blood, cultured in vitro, obtained after SARS-CoV-2 vaccination. These receptors all stem from a human donor who received a COVID-19 vaccine.

The chain joins TRBV12-3 or TRBV12-4 to TRBJ2-3; tentative D call: TRBD1 (6 bases). This CDR3 has 15 amino acids. The V and J ends lost 4 bases and 2 bases respectively, with 13 bases between them. CDR3 nucleotides: TGTGCCAGCAGTTCCCCCGGGACACCCACAGATACGCAGTATTTT. The encoded protein is CASSSPGTPTDTQYF.

The chain recombines TRBV25-1 with TRBJ1-1; D remains unclear. V was trimmed by 1 base and J by 4 bases, leaving 10 bases between them. Germline V gene sequence: CDR1 MGHDK, CDR2 SYGVNS. This CDR3 spans 14 amino acids. For the CDR3, the DNA is TGTGCCAGCAGTGAATTCAAGGGCACCACTGAAGCTTTCTTT. Translation gives CASSEFKGTTEAFF.

The chain carries TRBV5-4 and TRBJ1-1; D gene unclear. V lost 1 base, J lost 1 base, and 11 bases lay in between. CDR1 SGHNT and CDR2 YYREEE come from the germline V gene (reference sequence). The CDR3 is 15 amino acids. The chain's CDR3 is CASSLTGRANTEAFF. In DNA, the CDR3 is TGTGCCAGCAGCTTGACCGGGCGCGCGAACACTGAAGCTTTCTTT.

CDR3 sequence: CASSVVPGSGYTF. CDR3 bases: TGTGCCAGCAGCGTAGTCCCCGGGAGCGGCTACACCTTC. The gene calls are TRBV9 and TRBJ1-2; no definite D call. CDR1 is SGDLS and CDR2 is YYNGEE in the germline V gene. Deletions cut 0 bases from V and 8 bases from J, with 11 bases between. The CDR3 loop spans 13 amino acids.

J is TRBJ1-3 and V is TRBV12-3 or TRBV12-4; a weak D match, TRBD1 (5 bases). CDR3 length: 15 residues. The V end lost 3 bases, the J end lost 0 bases, and 9 bases lay between the germline ends. CDR3 coding DNA: TGTGCCAGCAGTTTCCGGGGCTCCTCTGGAAACACCATATATTTT. It codes for CASSFRGSSGNTIYF.

This sequence joins TRBV2 and TRBJ1-6; 8 bases are shared with TRBD1. The CDR3 consists of 14 residues. The V segment lost 9 bases and the J segment 5 bases; nucleotides outside the gene matches: 6. The germline gives CDR1 SNHLY, CDR2 FYNNEI. For the CDR3, the DNA is TGTGCCAGGGAGCAGGGGGCACATAATTCACCCCTCCACTTT. It codes for CAREQGAHNSPLHF.

The rearrangement joins TRBV10-1 to TRBJ2-3; D tentatively fits TRBD1 or TRBD2 (6 bases each). Trimming stripped 8 bases from V and 8 bases from J, with 14 bases between. Germline CDR1 WNHNN, CDR2 SYGVQD (reference sequence). This CDR3 contains 12 residues. The CDR3 loop reads CASGQEGGTQYF. The CDR3 DNA reads as TGCGCCAGCGGCCAAGAGGGGGGTACGCAGTATTTT.

V is TRBV30 and J is TRBJ1-3; the D gene is possibly TRBD1 (6 bases). Trimming stripped 4 bases from V and 4 bases from J, with 17 bases between. Germline lookup yields CDR1 GTSNPN and CDR2 SVGIG (reference sequence). The CDR3 spans 15 residues. The CDR3 region is CAWTLDRKSGNTIYF. The CDR3 DNA is TGTGCCTGGACCCTCGACAGGAAATCGGGAAACACCATATATTTT.

The chain carries TRBV20-1 and TRBJ1-2; possible D gene TRBD1, 6 bases. The CDR3 runs to 17 residues. In germline, CDR1 is DFQATT, CDR2 SNEGSKA (reference sequence). V was trimmed by 2 bases and J by 5 bases, leaving 24 bases between them. CDR3 in amino acids: CSARQPGPKGGIYGYTF. The DNA of the CDR3 is TGCAGTGCTAGACAACCGGGACCCAAGGGGGGGATTTATGGCTACACCTTC.

V and J are TRBV7-9 and TRBJ2-3; D is undetermined. The germline gives CDR1 SEHNR, CDR2 FQNEAQ (reference sequence). V lost 5 bases, J lost 3 bases, and 9 bases lay in between. The CDR3 consists of 13 residues. CDR3 DNA: TGTGCCAGCAGCGCCTTAGATACAGATACGCAGTATTTT. It is translated as CASSALDTDTQYF.

This chain links TRBV7-9 with TRBJ1-1, with D unclear. The germline V and J ends were trimmed by 8 bases and 1 base, with 14 bases remaining between them. The V gene's germline CDR1 is SEHNR and CDR2 FQNEAQ (reference sequence). The CDR3 contains 14 residues. The CDR3 reads CASGPLLENTEAFF. The CDR3 DNA reads TGTGCCAGCGGACCTCTCCTCGAGAACACTGAAGCTTTCTTT. Full variable domain (outside the CDR3, taken from reference TRBV7-9 and TRBJ1-1): DTGVSQNPRHKITKRGQNVTFRCDPISEHNRLYWYRQTLGQGPEFLTYFQNEAQLEKSRLLSDRFSAERPKGSFSTLEIQRTEQGDSAMYLCASGPLLENTEAFFGQGTRLTVV.

The chain uses TRBV23-1 and TRBJ1-1; TRBD1 aligns across 11 bases. TRBV23-1 is annotated as an ORF whose role is uncertain. The CDR3 runs to 17 residues. Trimming at V came to 1 base and at J to 0 bases, leaving 4 bases not matched to a gene. Here the CDR3 reads CASSQLTGQGVNTEAFF. The CDR3 region has the DNA TGCGCCAGCAGTCAATTGACGGGACAGGGGGTGAACACTGAAGCTTTCTTT.

The rearrangement joins TRBV14 to TRBJ1-6; D is undetermined. Germline lookup yields CDR1 SGHDN and CDR2 FVKESK. V gave up 0 bases and J gave up 13 bases, with 7 bases separating them. CDR3 length: 12 amino acids. The CDR3 loop is CASSQDLRPLHF. The CDR3 DNA is TGTGCCAGCAGCCAAGATCTGAGGCCCCTCCACTTT.

This clonotype has a handful of counts. The V and J genes are TRBV7-2 and TRBJ2-1; unclear D gene. This CDR3 comprises 15 residues. Germline V gene data show CDR1 as SGHTA and CDR2 as FQGNSA. Deletions cut 0 bases from V and 4 bases from J, with 10 bases between. CDR3: CASSLASPIYNEQFF. CDR3 bases: TGTGCCAGCAGCTTAGCCAGTCCGATTTACAATGAGCAGTTCTTC.

V is TRBV20-1 and J is TRBJ2-3; TRBD1 agrees at 7 bases. There are 16 residues in the CDR3. Germline values: CDR1 DFQATT, CDR2 SNEGSKA (reference sequence). V was pared by 0 bases and J by 2 bases, with 8 bases of the junction left unmatched. CDR3 coding DNA: TGCAGTGCTAGAGATTCTCGGACAGGAGACACAGATACGCAGTATTTT. Amino acids: CSARDSRTGDTDTQYF.

The V gene is TRBV7-8, the J gene TRBJ1-6, with D possibly being TRBD1 (6 bases). The CDR3 sequence is 14 residues long. Germline values: CDR1 SGHVS, CDR2 FQNEAQ. Deletions cut 0 bases from V and 10 bases from J, with 10 bases between. The CDR3: CASSLAGGGSPLHF. DNA of the CDR3: TGTGCCAGCAGCTTAGCAGGGGGGGGGTCACCCCTCCACTTT.

The V gene is TRBV27, the J gene TRBJ2-5; D tentatively fits TRBD1 or TRBD2 (5 bases each). The CDR3 totals 15 residues. Trimming left V 2 bases short and J 7 bases short, with 17 bases between. Germline lookup yields CDR1 MNHEY and CDR2 SMNVEV (reference sequence). CDR3: CASSLGGGPTGTQYF. CDR3 nucleotides: TGTGCCAGCAGTTTAGGTGGGGGTCCCACAGGGACCCAGTACTTC.

This chain joins TRBV29-1 and TRBJ1-2; D not resolved. The CDR3 sequence is 12 residues long. The germline V and J ends were trimmed by 6 bases and 8 bases, with 16 bases remaining between them. Germline V gene data show CDR1 as SQVTM and CDR2 as ANQGSEA. The CDR3 spells CSVGDIGGGYTF. Here the CDR3 DNA reads TGCAGCGTCGGGGATATCGGCGGGGGCTACACCTTC.

This chain links TRBV6-1 with TRBJ1-1, with 9 bases matching TRBD1. Germline loops: CDR1 MNHNS, CDR2 SASEGT. CDR3 length: 18 amino acids. With 7 bases clipped from V and 1 base from J, the junction kept 16 bases outside the gene matches. The CDR3, as DNA: TGTGCCAGCAACCCAAGGGGTAGTTGGGACAGGGAGAACACTGAAGCTTTCTTT. It yields the protein CASNPRGSWDRENTEAFF.

The gene calls are TRBV2 and TRBJ1-2; no reliable D call. The CDR3 contains 13 residues. V lost 5 bases and J 7 bases, leaving 14 bases between the germline ends. Germline CDR1 reads SNHLY; CDR2 reads FYNNEI. CDR3 bases: TGTGCCAGCAGTCCTCAGGCGCGGGGTGGCTACACCTTC. Translating gives CASSPQARGGYTF.

This clonotype has only one observation. The chain recombines TRBV11-1 with TRBJ2-2, with 7 bases lining up with TRBD1. Germline CDR1 is SGHAT and CDR2 is FQDESV (reference sequence). J was trimmed by 2 bases and V by 3 bases; bases with no gene match: 3. There are 15 residues in the CDR3. The DNA of the CDR3 is TGTGCCAGCAGCTTGGACAGGCGAAACACCGGGGAGCTGTTTTTT. This encodes CASSLDRRNTGELFF.

The CDR3 loop is CASSEQSILNQPQHF. The CDR3 nucleotides are TGTGCCAGCAGTGAACAGTCGATCCTCAATCAGCCCCAGCATTTT. The gene calls are TRBV2 and TRBJ1-5, with D unresolved. V lost 2 bases and J lost 3, with 11 bases in between. Looked up from germline, CDR1 is SNHLY and CDR2 is FYNNEI. CDR3 length: 15 amino acids.

This clonotype was seen only once. This chain joins TRBV15 and TRBJ2-7; D unresolved. There are 11 residues in the CDR3. Trimming removed 4 bases at V and 4 bases at J, with 5 bases between. Per the germline V gene, CDR1 is LNHNV and CDR2 is YYDKDF (reference sequence). The CDR3 sequence is CATSIKYEQYF. The CDR3, as DNA: TGTGCCACCAGCATCAAATACGAGCAGTACTTC. The full variable domain, with the rest looked up from reference TRBV15 and TRBJ2-7, is DAMVIQNPRYQVTQFGKPVTLSCSQTLNHNVMYWYQQKSSQAPKLLFHYYDKDFNNEADTPDNFQSRRPNTSFCFLDIRSPGLGDTAMYLCATSIKYEQYFGPGTRLTVT.

The CDR3 region has the DNA TGTGCCAGCAGTCCGCGAGAGGGAAGGAACACTGAAGCTTTCTTT. Translated, it gives CASSPREGRNTEAFF. The rearrangement joins TRBV27 to TRBJ1-1; D not certain. The CDR3 is 15 residues long. CDR1 and CDR2 (germline): MNHEY, SMNVEV (reference sequence). Trimming cost V 5 bases and J 1 base, with 14 bases left between them.

This rearrangement joins TRBV5-4 to TRBJ1-1, with 9 bases fitting TRBD1. The CDR3 covers 14 residues. CDR1 is SGHNT and CDR2 is YYREEE in the germline V gene (reference sequence). With V trimmed by 3 bases and J by 4 bases, 4 bases remained unmatched. The CDR3 loop is CASSSPTGGTEAFF. As DNA, the CDR3 is TGTGCCAGCAGCTCCCCGACAGGGGGCACTGAAGCTTTCTTT.

The chain joins TRBV12-3 or TRBV12-4 to TRBJ2-3, with TRBD1 as a possible D gene (5 bases). The CDR3 covers 14 residues. The ends were cut back, 4 bases at V and 2 bases at J, with 10 bases in the middle. CDR3 nucleotide sequence: TGTGCCAGCAGTTCGACAGCTTACACAGATACGCAGTATTTT. Translated, it gives CASSSTAYTDTQYF.

The rearrangement uses TRBV6-1 and TRBJ1-1; 7 bases are shared with TRBD1. This CDR3 spans 13 amino acids. V lost 6 bases, J lost 4 bases, and 5 bases stayed unmatched. Germline loops: CDR1 MNHNS, CDR2 SASEGT. CDR3 sequence: CASRLRQGTEAFF. In DNA, the CDR3 is TGTGCCAGCAGACTCAGACAGGGCACTGAAGCTTTCTTT.

V gene TRBV7-9 combines with J gene TRBJ2-7; D may be TRBD2 (5 bases). In germline, CDR1 is SEHNR, CDR2 FQNEAQ (reference sequence). V lost 3 bases and J 7 bases, leaving 13 bases between the germline ends. The CDR3 sequence is 13 residues long. Here the CDR3 DNA reads TGTGCCAGCAGCTTCAGCGGCCTCGGGGAGCAGTACTTC. Its translation is CASSFSGLGEQYF.

V and J are TRBV7-9 and TRBJ2-1; 8 bases line up with TRBD1. CDR1 and CDR2 (germline): SEHNR, FQNEAQ (reference sequence). Trimming took 5 bases from V and 6 from J; bases not matched to a gene: 12. This CDR3 comprises 16 residues. CDR3 coding DNA: TGTGCCAGCAGCAGCCTAGCAGGGGGCGAAGCCAATGAGCAGTTCTTC. Translated: CASSSLAGGEANEQFF.

This chain uses TRBV2 with TRBJ2-3; D is possibly TRBD1 (6 bases). Germline V gene data show CDR1 as SNHLY and CDR2 as FYNNEI. The CDR3 length is 14 residues. The V gene lost 8 bases and the J gene lost 4 bases, with 16 bases spanning the gap. CDR3 DNA sequence: TGTGCCAGCTGGGACACTAGACGGGCAGATACGCAGTATTTT. Translation gives CASWDTRRADTQYF.

The chain recombines TRBV11-3 with TRBJ1-2; D is uncertain. The CDR3 runs 11 residues. From germline, CDR1 is SGHNT and CDR2 YENEEA. Trimming removed 0 bases at V and 8 bases at J, with 4 bases between. The chain's CDR3 is CASSLDFGYTF. CDR3 bases: TGTGCCAGCAGCTTAGATTTCGGCTACACCTTC.

V is TRBV15 and J is TRBJ1-1, with D perhaps matching TRBD1 (6 bases). Trimming removed 0 bases at V and 1 base at J, with 15 bases between. CDR3 length: 17 amino acids. Germline V lookup: CDR1 LNHNV, CDR2 YYDKDF (reference sequence). The CDR3 loop is CATSRDYSVTGNTEAFF. The CDR3 region has the DNA TGTGCCACCAGCAGAGATTATTCGGTGACAGGGAACACTGAAGCTTTCTTT.